The 32 T cell receptor beta chains in this list originate from one sample, sequenced in a study of T cells after yellow fever vaccination. TCRdb processed the 5' RACE reads anew with MiXCR; each CDR3 protein has one entry. The sample holds hundreds of thousands of distinct CDR3 sequences; approximately 13% are singletons and the top ten take about 15%. The sequencing used PBMCs, collected on the day of the yellow fever booster vaccination. These receptors originate from a man aged 30 to 45 who received the YFV17D yellow fever vaccine.

This clonotype was counted between two and nine times. The J gene is TRBJ2-3, the V gene TRBV7-2; D is undetermined. The CDR3 is 13 amino acids. Germline CDR1 and CDR2: SGHTA and FQGNSA. The V and J ends lost 4 bases and 2 bases respectively, with 7 bases between them. The CDR3 bases are TGTGCCAGCAGCTCTTACCTCACAGATACGCAGTATTTT. It yields the protein CASSSYLTDTQYF.

This clonotype has ten or more counts. The chain recombines TRBV5-1 with TRBJ2-5, with 12 nucleotides matching TRBD2. The CDR3 spans 15 residues. Germline CDR1 and CDR2: SGHRS and YFSETQ. J lost 4 bases, V lost 4 bases, and 5 bases had no gene match. The CDR3 coding sequence is TGCGCCAGCAGCCCGGGGGGACTAGCGGGAGAGACCCAGTACTTC. The encoded protein is CASSPGGLAGETQYF.

This clonotype was seen a few times. The V gene is TRBV29-1, the J gene TRBJ2-5, with D possibly TRBD2 on 6 matching bases. Trimming removed 1 base from V and 5 bases from J, with 26 bases in between. Per germline, CDR1 SQVTM and CDR2 ANQGSEA. The CDR3 length is 18 residues. The CDR3 bases are TGCAGCGTTGAAGCTAACCGGGCCGGGAGCAGGGCCGGGGAGACCCAGTACTTC. Translated, it gives CSVEANRAGSRAGETQYF.

This rearrangement joins TRBV28 to TRBJ1-3; TRBD1 might be the D (6 bases). This CDR3 has 15 amino acids. V gave up 3 bases and J gave up 2 bases, with 11 bases separating them. Per germline, CDR1 MDHEN and CDR2 SYDVKM. CDR3 sequence reads: CASSFPGAAGNTIYF. In nucleotides, the CDR3 is TGTGCCAGCAGTTTCCCAGGGGCCGCTGGAAACACCATATATTTT.

The genes are TRBV20-1 and TRBJ2-2; 9 nucleotides match TRBD1. Trimming cost V 4 bases and J 4 bases; bases outside gene matches: 10. The CDR3 loop spans 16 amino acids. Germline CDR1 and CDR2: DFQATT and SNEGSKA (reference sequence). DNA of the CDR3: TGCAGTGCTACCGGCGAGGGACAGGGCGGCACCGGGGAGCTGTTTTTT. Translated, it gives CSATGEGQGGTGELFF.

This clonotype was seen a few times. A read error may account for a junction end that differs from germline. The rearrangement links TRBV20-1 to TRBJ1-2; D remains ambiguous. CDR1 is DFQATT and CDR2 is SNEGSKA in the germline V gene (reference sequence). The CDR3 covers 12 residues. CDR3 protein: CSTSWAPDGYTF. CDR3 DNA sequence: TGCAGTACTAGTTGGGCGCCCGATGGCTACACCTTC.

This clonotype was seen a few times. The chain couples TRBV10-3 to TRBJ2-3, with D unresolved. The CDR3 spans 14 residues. V dropped 7 bases and J dropped 2 bases, with 13 bases sitting between them. Germline CDR1 ENHRY, CDR2 SYGVKD. CDR3 DNA: TGTGCCATCAAACTGGAAGACTCCACAGATACGCAGTATTTT. Its translation: CAIKLEDSTDTQYF.

This clonotype came up many times. V gene TRBV7-2 combines with J gene TRBJ1-1; unclear D gene. The V gene lost 3 bases and the J gene lost 2 bases, with 7 bases spanning the gap. CDR3 size: 13 residues. In germline, CDR1 is SGHTA, CDR2 FQGNSA. This CDR3 is CASSLVLNTEAFF. The CDR3 nucleotides read TGTGCCAGCAGCTTGGTCCTAAACACTGAAGCTTTCTTT.

The V call is TRBV30, the J call TRBJ1-1; D is undetermined. This CDR3 has 12 amino acids. Between the trimmed V and J ends, which lost 0 bases and 5 bases, there was a span of 7 bases. Germline V gene data show CDR1 as GTSNPN and CDR2 as SVGIG (reference sequence). DNA for the CDR3: TGTGCCTGGAGTGTAGTGTTGACTGAAGCTTTCTTT. Its protein product is CAWSVVLTEAFF. The full variable domain, in which reference TRBV30 and TRBJ1-1 provide the parts outside the CDR3, is SQTIHQWPATLVQPVGSPLSLECTVEGTSNPNLYWYRQAAGRGLQLLFYSVGIGQISSEVPQNLSASRPQDRQFILSSKKLLLSDSGFYLCAWSVVLTEAFFGQGTRLTVV.

This clonotype was counted only a few times. This chain uses TRBV20-1 with TRBJ2-1; 11 nucleotides match TRBD2. The CDR3 runs 17 residues. Germline CDR1 DFQATT, CDR2 SNEGSKA (reference sequence). Germline trimming cut 4 bases from V and 1 base from J; bases unmatched to any gene: 9. The CDR3 DNA is TGCAGTGCTATAGCGACTAGCGGGAAATTGTCCTACAATGAGCAGTTCTTC. Its protein product is CSAIATSGKLSYNEQFF.

There are a few counts of this clonotype. The rearrangement links TRBV7-2 to TRBJ2-2, with D perhaps TRBD1 or TRBD2 (6 bases each). Trimming cost V 5 bases and J 4 bases, with 14 bases left between them. Germline CDR1 reads SGHTA; CDR2 reads FQGNSA. The CDR3 spans 15 residues. CDR3 amino acids: CASSRGRGVTGELFF. As DNA, the CDR3 is TGTGCCAGCAGCCGGGGGCGTGGGGTCACCGGGGAGCTGTTTTTT.

This clonotype has a handful of counts. The genes are TRBV5-1 and TRBJ2-1; TRBD2 might be the D (6 bases). In germline, CDR1 is SGHRS, CDR2 YFSETQ. The CDR3 runs to 17 residues. V lost 4 bases to trimming and J lost 0 bases, with 17 bases between them. CDR3 nucleotide sequence: TGCGCCAGCAGCCTGGAAGTCGGGGGTAGCTCCTACAATGAGCAGTTCTTC. It specifies CASSLEVGGSSYNEQFF.

The chain is built from TRBV5-8 and TRBJ2-3; D not resolved. V shed 7 bases and J shed 6 bases, with 21 bases lying between them. Looked up from germline, CDR1 is SGHTS and CDR2 is YDEGEE. The CDR3 has 15 residues. CDR3 region: CASVTARRLGDTQYF. Written as DNA, the CDR3 is TGTGCCAGCGTAACCGCTCGCAGGTTGGGGGATACGCAGTATTTT. Filled out from reference TRBV5-8 and TRBJ2-3, the complete variable domain reads EAGVTQSPTHLIKTRGQQATLRCSPISGHTSVYWYQQALGLGLQFLLWYDEGEERNRGNFPPRFSGRQFPNYSSELNVNALELEDSALYLCASVTARRLGDTQYFGPGTRLTVL.

The chain couples TRBV10-3 to TRBJ2-5; D is unresolved. The V and J ends lost 2 bases and 5 bases respectively, with 12 bases between them. CDR3 size: 14 residues. Germline assignment: CDR1 ENHRY and CDR2 SYGVKD. The DNA for the CDR3 is TGTGCCATCAGTGAGGCGAGCACACGGGAGACCCAGTACTTC. This gives the protein CAISEASTRETQYF.

This clonotype was counted a few times. The chain uses TRBV20-1 and TRBJ2-1; 8 bases match TRBD2. V trimming: 0 bases; J trimming: 2 bases; junction bases outside the gene matches: 3. Germline V gene lookup returns CDR1 DFQATT and CDR2 SNEGSKA (reference sequence). This CDR3 has 15 residues. CDR3: CSARDSGVPYNEQFF. Here the CDR3 DNA reads TGCAGTGCTAGAGATAGCGGGGTACCCTACAATGAGCAGTTCTTC.

This clonotype occurred many times. The genes are TRBV5-1 and TRBJ1-1; D possibly corresponds to TRBD1 (5 bases). Germline-derived CDR1 and CDR2 are SGHRS and YFSETQ. V lost 4 bases and J 2 bases, leaving 15 bases between the germline ends. CDR3 length: 15 amino acids. The CDR3 is CASSPGGHFNTEAFF. DNA for the CDR3: TGCGCCAGCAGCCCCGGTGGACACTTTAACACTGAAGCTTTCTTT.

The table lists this clonotype with a few counts. The gene calls are TRBV21-1 and TRBJ2-1; TRBD1 is the table's D call, not checked against the DNA. TRBV21-1 is a listed pseudogene. The CDR3 consists of 14 residues. The CDR3 loop reads CASSRGNRYNEQFF. Here the CDR3 DNA reads TGTGCCAGCAGCCGGGGGAACAGGTACAATGAGCAGTTCTTC.

The chain carries TRBV4-3 and TRBJ1-6; D gene unclear. Germline CDR1 and CDR2: LGHNA and YSLEER. The CDR3 has 13 residues. With 4 bases removed from V and 10 bases from J, the gap between germline ends came to 11 bases. CDR3 coding DNA: TGCGCCAGCAGCCCGGGAGGGAGATCACCCCTCCACTTT. Its translation: CASSPGGRSPLHF.

The V and J genes are TRBV3-1 and TRBJ2-2, with 7 bases lining up with TRBD1. This CDR3 has 15 amino acids. The germline V gene encodes CDR1 LGHDT and CDR2 YNNKEL (reference sequence). Trimming at V came to 8 bases and at J to 6 bases, leaving 12 bases not matched to a gene. The CDR3 nucleotides read TGTGCCAGCTCCAGACAGGGCGCGACATCCGGGGAGCTGTTTTTT. Translating gives CASSRQGATSGELFF.

Only a few counts were recorded for this clonotype. The V call is TRBV7-2, the J call TRBJ2-1, with a possible D match to TRBD2 (6 bases). Trimming took off 8 bases at V and 0 bases at J, with 11 bases between the two ends. The CDR3 loop spans 14 amino acids. Germline V gives CDR1 SGHTA, CDR2 FQGNSA. This chain's CDR3 is CASRGKSSYNEQFF. In DNA form, the CDR3 reads TGTGCCAGCCGGGGGAAGAGCTCCTACAATGAGCAGTTCTTC.

This clonotype was observed at least ten times. The gene calls are TRBV4-3 and TRBJ2-2; TRBD2 matches at 15 bases. J was trimmed by 4 bases and V by 3 bases; bases with no gene match: 3. The germline V gene encodes CDR1 LGHNA and CDR2 YSLEER. This CDR3 spans 17 amino acids. In nucleotides, the CDR3 is TGCGCCAGCAGCCAGGGACTAGCGGGAGGAAGCACCGGGGAGCTGTTTTTT. The encoded protein is CASSQGLAGGSTGELFF.

In this sample, this clonotype turned up once. The J gene is TRBJ2-5, the V gene TRBV5-1, with TRBD1 as a possible D gene (6 bases). CDR3 length equals 17 residues. V was pared by 5 bases and J by 0 bases, with 20 bases between. Germline assignment: CDR1 SGHRS and CDR2 YFSETQ. The CDR3 sequence: CASRRDTYRKYQETQYF. CDR3 nucleotide sequence: TGCGCCAGCAGACGGGACACCTATCGGAAATACCAAGAGACCCAGTACTTC.

The chain employs TRBV28 and TRBJ2-7, with D hard to call. The V and J ends lost 6 bases and 9 bases respectively, with 21 bases between them. The CDR3 extends over 14 amino acids. CDR1 and CDR2 (germline): MDHEN, SYDVKM. The CDR3 sequence is CASRIGSEGPPQYF. As DNA, the CDR3 is TGTGCCAGCAGAATTGGGTCCGAAGGACCGCCGCAGTACTTC.

This chain joins TRBV12-3 or TRBV12-4 and TRBJ2-2; TRBD1 aligns across 8 bases. V shed 6 bases and J 7 bases; nucleotides not matched to a gene: 7. The CDR3 extends over 14 amino acids. The CDR3 DNA follows: TGTGCCAGCAGGAAAACAGGGGGTGGCGGGGAGCTGTTTTTT. The encoded protein is CASRKTGGGGELFF.

On this clonotype: The junction and the germline gene differ at one end; a read error may be behind it. The chain recombines TRBV7-7 with TRBJ2-1; TRBD1 is a possible D gene (5 bases). Germline values: CDR1 SSHAT, CDR2 FNYEAQ (reference sequence). CDR3 length: 14 amino acids. The CDR3 here is CASSLEWGSNEQFF. The CDR3 nucleotides read TGTGCTAGCAGCTTAGAGTGGGGCAGCAATGAGCAGTTCTTC. Filled out from reference TRBV7-7 and TRBJ2-1, the complete variable domain reads GAGVSQSPRYKVTKRGQDVTLRCDPISSHATLYWYQQALGQGPEFLTYFNYEAQPDKSGLPSDRFSAERPEGSISTLTIQRTEQRDSAMYRCASSLEWGSNEQFFGPGTRLTVL.

The rearrangement links TRBV7-9 to TRBJ2-2, with a weak D call TRBD1 (6 bases). From germline, CDR1 is SEHNR and CDR2 FQNEAQ (reference sequence). V lost 4 bases to trimming and J lost 7 bases, with 13 bases between them. The CDR3 runs 14 residues. DNA of the CDR3: TGTGCCAGCAGCTCCAACAGGGATGGCGGGGAGCTGTTTTTT. This encodes CASSSNRDGGELFF.

The rearrangement uses TRBV6-2 or TRBV6-3 and TRBJ1-5, with TRBD1 matching 7 bases. The CDR3 length is 12 residues. The germline V gene has CDR1 MNHEY and CDR2 SVGEGT. V dropped 10 bases and J dropped 3; count of bases not matched to a gene: 3. CDR3 sequence (DNA): TGTGCCAACGGGACAGACAATCAGCCCCAGCATTTT. It is translated as CANGTDNQPQHF.

The genes are TRBV5-1 and TRBJ2-3, with 8 positions matching TRBD1. V was clipped by 0 bases and J by 5 bases; unmatched bases: 2. Looked up from germline, CDR1 is SGHRS and CDR2 is YFSETQ. The CDR3 runs to 14 residues. CDR3: CASSLGGTGDTQYF. DNA of the CDR3: TGCGCCAGCAGCTTGGGCGGGACAGGAGATACGCAGTATTTT.

This clonotype was detected ten times or more. The chain links TRBV21-1 to TRBJ1-5; the D segment call TRBD1 is taken from the table without a DNA check. TRBV21-1 is termed a pseudogene. The CDR3 extends over 15 amino acids. Here the CDR3 reads CASSKDRGRGQPQHF. Written as DNA, the CDR3 is TGTGCCAGCAGCAAGGACAGGGGGCGAGGTCAGCCCCAGCATTTT.

This clonotype turned up a few times. V is TRBV30 and J is TRBJ2-3; D unresolved. Germline CDR1 and CDR2: GTSNPN and SVGIG (reference sequence). V was cut by 2 bases and J by 1 base, with 13 bases left in between. The CDR3 is 15 residues long. CDR3 DNA: TGTGCCTGGAGTAGCGACAACTATGGCACAGATACGCAGTATTTT. Translation: CAWSSDNYGTDTQYF.

The V call is TRBV11-2, the J call TRBJ1-6; TRBD1 matches at 8 bases. V trimming: 5 bases; J trimming: 10 bases; junction bases outside the gene matches: 10. Looked up from germline, CDR1 is SGHAT and CDR2 is FQNNGV. The length of the CDR3 is 15 residues. The CDR3 sequence: CASSQIDRGKSPLHF. Written as DNA, the CDR3 is TGTGCCAGCAGCCAAATCGACAGGGGAAAGTCACCCCTCCACTTT.

This clonotype was seen only a few times. The rearrangement uses TRBV7-9 and TRBJ1-1, with D possibly matching TRBD1 (6 bases). Germline V gene lookup returns CDR1 SEHNR and CDR2 FQNEAQ (reference sequence). CDR3 length equals 14 residues. With 5 bases removed from V and 3 bases from J, the gap between germline ends came to 13 bases. CDR3 in DNA: TGTGCCAGCAGCACGAGGGGGGGGGACACTGAAGCTTTCTTT. Amino acids: CASSTRGGDTEAFF.